A selection of T cell receptor beta chains follows, all from one sample in a study of CD4 and CD8 cells across lung adenocarcinoma regions. TCRdb fed the PCR reads into MiXCR, producing one record per CDR3 protein. This sample yields more than 6,000 distinct CDR3 sequences, of which about 56% are seen a single time; 24% belongs to the top ten. Source material: CD4+ T cells from the center of a lung tumor. Receptor source: a female donor with lung adenocarcinoma. The CD4 and CD8 labels of this study may be unreliable. CDR3s include the opening cysteine and the closing phenylalanine or tryptophan. D genes are given only for firm matches. Where a row states a size, it is once, few, many or the class of an expanded clone; other rows omit it.

clone_size cdr3_length j_call d_call v_call cdr3_aa cdr3_nt
NA 13 TRBJ2-5 NA TRBV6-2/TRBV6-3 CASRDVVQTTIHF TGTGCCAGCAGAGATGTCGTCCAGACCACCATTCACTTC
few 15 TRBJ2-5 NA TRBV11-2 CASSLASGDQETQYF TGTGCCAGCAGCTTAGCCTCAGGTGACCAAGAGACCCAGTACTTC
many 16 TRBJ2-5 TRBD1 TRBV7-2 CASSDVQGVGWETQYF TGTGCCAGCAGCGATGTACAGGGGGTAGGGTGGGAGACCCAGTACTTC
NA 13 TRBJ2-7 TRBD1 TRBV6-1 CASSLRDRGRQYF TGTGCCAGCAGCCTCCGGGACAGGGGCAGGCAGTACTTC
NA 15 TRBJ2-2 NA TRBV6-1 CASRGGGQNTGELFF TGTGCCAGCAGGGGGGGGGGGCAGAACACCGGGGAGCTGTTTTTT
NA 15 TRBJ2-7 TRBD2 TRBV6-5 CASSHQTSGYYEQYF TGTGCCAGCAGTCACCAGACTAGCGGGTACTACGAGCAGTACTTC
few 18 TRBJ2-1 TRBD1 TRBV7-8 CASSLAAPRDRASNEQFF TGTGCCAGCAGCTTAGCGGCCCCCCGGGACAGGGCCTCCAATGAGCAGTTCTTC
many 16 TRBJ2-7 NA TRBV28 CASSKLGGQSSYEQYF TGTGCCAGCAGTAAACTTGGGGGCCAGAGCTCCTACGAGCAGTACTTC
NA 15 TRBJ2-7 TRBD1 TRBV6-5 CASSYRGQGTYEQYF TGTGCCAGCAGTTACAGGGGACAGGGGACCTACGAGCAGTACTTC
NA 16 TRBJ2-1 TRBD2 TRBV7-8 CASSPSGGRAYNEQFF TGTGCCAGCAGCCCCAGTGGCGGGAGGGCTTACAATGAGCAGTTCTTC
few 17 TRBJ1-2 NA TRBV7-2 CASSHQIGVKANYGYTF TGTGCCAGCAGCCATCAGATCGGGGTCAAGGCCAACTATGGCTACACCTTC
NA 14 TRBJ2-1 NA TRBV6-1 CASSRGTVNGEQFF TGTGCCAGCAGTCGCGGGACAGTTAATGGTGAGCAGTTCTTC
NA 12 TRBJ2-3 NA TRBV27 CASSLTTNMQYF TGTGCCAGCAGTCTAACCACAAATATGCAGTATTTT
NA 17 TRBJ2-1 TRBD2 TRBV9 CASSVGPSGKGGDEQFF TGTGCCAGCAGCGTAGGGCCTAGCGGGAAAGGGGGGGATGAGCAGTTCTTC
medium-sized 14 TRBJ2-4 TRBD2 TRBV6-2/TRBV6-3 CASRKGLAGSIQYF TGTGCCAGCAGGAAGGGACTAGCGGGAAGCATTCAGTACTTC
NA 16 TRBJ2-7 TRBD2 TRBV27 CASSSRLAGGKDTQYF TGTGCCAGCAGTTCCCGACTAGCGGGAGGCAAAGATACGCAGTACTTC
NA 13 TRBJ2-2 NA TRBV6-5 CASSYNEGGELFF TGTGCCAGCAGTTACAATGAGGGCGGGGAGCTGTTTTTT
many 17 TRBJ1-2 TRBD1 TRBV6-1 CASSTQVVTGAGGGYTF TGTGCCAGCAGTACCCAGGTGGTTACAGGGGCCGGAGGTGGCTACACCTTC
NA 11 TRBJ2-1 NA TRBV10-3 CAISESRVTVF TGTGCCATCAGTGAGTCCCGGGTTACGGTCTTC
NA 14 TRBJ2-3 NA TRBV9 CASSLGPPPDTQYF TGTGCCAGCAGCTTAGGCCCCCCCCCAGATACGCAGTATTTT